These 25 T cell receptor beta chains originate from one sample sequenced in a study of shared clonotypes between healthy human individuals. Naivety among CD8 cells was defined by CD45RO negativity and positive CCR7 selection, thereby excluding terminally differentiated effector memory CD45RA+ cells. Clones were read by immunoSEQ multiplex PCR, and TCRdb kept only the in-frame ones, dropping some. The sample consists of around 600,000 clones, roughly 98% of them appearing once. Input material: naive CD8+ T cells sorted from blood. Source of these receptors: a man aged 25-45 years in good health.

This clone showed up just once. The chain couples TRBV29-1 to TRBJ1-3, with D tentatively TRBD1 (5 bases). The CDR3 contains 14 residues. Trimming removed 4 bases at V and 1 base at J, with 11 bases between. Germline lookup yields CDR1 SQVTM and CDR2 ANQGSEA. The CDR3 region has the DNA TGCAGCGTTGTTGGGGGGAAATCTGGAAACACCATATATTTT. Its translation is CSVVGGKSGNTIYF.

The J gene is TRBJ1-2, the V gene TRBV5-5, with D uncertain. The V end was cut by 0 bases, the J end by 0 bases, with 18 bases between. The CDR3 covers 18 residues. From germline, CDR1 is SGHKS and CDR2 YYEKEE (reference sequence). The CDR3, as DNA: TGTGCCAGCAGCTTGGCGGCGCCGAGGGAGTTAGCTAACTATGGCTACACCTTC. Translating gives CASSLAAPRELANYGYTF.

The chain carries TRBV14 and TRBJ2-2; TRBD2 matches at 11 bases. This CDR3 region has 17 residues. Germline lookup yields CDR1 SGHDN and CDR2 FVKESK. With 0 bases clipped from V and 6 bases from J, the junction kept 6 bases outside the gene matches. The CDR3 DNA reads TGTGCCAGCAGCCAAGACCCTAGCGGGAGGTCTCCCGGGGAGCTGTTTTTT. This gives the protein CASSQDPSGRSPGELFF.

The V call is TRBV10-3, the J call TRBJ2-5; 7 nucleotides align to TRBD1. This CDR3 spans 15 amino acids. Per the germline V gene, CDR1 is ENHRY and CDR2 is SYGVKD. V lost 7 bases, J lost 5 bases, and 13 bases stayed unmatched. CDR3 residues: CAINPRQGSWETQYF. CDR3 sequence (DNA): TGTGCCATCAACCCAAGACAGGGATCGTGGGAGACCCAGTACTTC.

In nucleotides, the CDR3 is TGTGCCAGCAGCTTATACCCGGGGGGCAATCAGCCCCAGCATTTT. It codes for CASSLYPGGNQPQHF. V gene TRBV7-2 combines with J gene TRBJ1-5; D might be TRBD1 (5 bases). Trimming left V 2 bases short and J 2 bases short, with 10 bases between. Germline CDR1 reads SGHTA; CDR2 reads FQGNSA. CDR3 length: 15 residues.

The J gene is TRBJ2-7, the V gene TRBV6-5, with TRBD2 identical over 9 bases. Germline lookup yields CDR1 MNHEY and CDR2 SVGAGI. CDR3 length: 14 amino acids. V lost 7 bases to trimming and J lost 6 bases; unmatched junction nucleotides: 10. Written as DNA, the CDR3 is TGTGCCAGCAAGCCCTTAGCGGGAGACGGCGAGCAGTACTTC. It encodes CASKPLAGDGEQYF.

This clone came up once. The V and J genes are TRBV7-9 and TRBJ1-1; D is uncertain. The CDR3 sequence is 14 residues long. Germline CDR1 is SEHNR and CDR2 is FQNEAQ (reference sequence). Trimming removed 3 bases at V and 1 base at J, with 9 bases between. The DNA of the CDR3 is TGTGCCAGCAGCTTCCCAGGAGAGAACACTGAAGCTTTCTTT. Protein product: CASSFPGENTEAFF.

This clone has just one count. V gene TRBV27 combines with J gene TRBJ2-3; TRBD2 agrees at 9 bases. V lost 3 bases, J lost 0 bases, and 7 bases stayed unmatched. This CDR3 region has 17 residues. Looked up from germline, CDR1 is MNHEY and CDR2 is SMNVEV (reference sequence). The DNA of the CDR3 is TGTGCCAGCAGTTTGGCTAGCGGGGAAACTAGCACAGATACGCAGTATTTT. Its protein product is CASSLASGETSTDTQYF.

The V gene is TRBV7-2, the J gene TRBJ2-1; 8 bases agree with TRBD2. CDR1 SGHTA and CDR2 FQGNSA come from the germline V gene. With V trimmed by 1 base and J by 3 bases, 8 bases remained unmatched. CDR3 length equals 17 residues. CDR3 loop: CASSLVAGTRLYNEQFF. The CDR3 coding sequence is TGTGCCAGCAGCTTAGTTGCCGGGACTAGGCTCTACAATGAGCAGTTCTTC.

The CDR3 is CSVETLDQRGIGGYTF. The CDR3 DNA follows: TGCAGCGTTGAAACTCTTGATCAGAGGGGTATTGGTGGCTACACCTTC. The chain is built from TRBV29-1 and TRBJ1-2, with D maybe TRBD1 (5 bases). This CDR3 region has 16 residues. The V end was cut by 2 bases, the J end by 7 bases, with 23 bases between. CDR1 and CDR2 from the germline V gene are SQVTM and ANQGSEA.

Regarding this clone: Other nucleotide sequences from this sample produce the same CDR3. CDR3 nucleotide sequence: TGTGCCAGCAGCCCAGGACTAAACTACGAGCAGTACTTC. Its protein product is CASSPGLNYEQYF. The V and J genes are TRBV5-6 and TRBJ2-7, with D maybe TRBD2 (6 bases). The CDR3 sequence is 13 residues long. Between the trimmed V and J ends, which lost 4 bases and 3 bases, there was a span of 11 bases. The V gene's germline CDR1 is SGHDT and CDR2 YYEEEE.

The chain is built from TRBV10-3 and TRBJ2-7, with TRBD1 as a possible D gene (6 bases). The CDR3 length is 15 residues. CDR1 and CDR2 from the germline V gene are ENHRY and SYGVKD. V lost 1 base, J lost 3 bases, and 13 bases lay in between. CDR3: CAISELQGRDYEQYF. CDR3 nucleotide sequence: TGTGCCATCAGTGAGTTACAGGGTAGGGACTACGAGCAGTACTTC.

The CDR3 DNA reads TGTGCCAGCAGCGTAGCCGGGACAGGAAATCAGCCCCAGCATTTT. Its protein is CASSVAGTGNQPQHF. The chain couples TRBV9 to TRBJ1-5, with 8 bases lining up with TRBD1. Germline lookup yields CDR1 SGDLS and CDR2 YYNGEE. J gave up 4 bases and V 0 bases, and 3 bases lay outside the gene matches. There are 15 residues in the CDR3.

The chain combines TRBV27 with TRBJ2-7; 8 bases are a match to TRBD2. The CDR3 runs to 15 residues. The germline CDR1 and CDR2 sequences are MNHEY and SMNVEV (reference sequence). V dropped 5 bases and J dropped 0; count of bases not matched to a gene: 6. The CDR3 loop reads CASSPRTSPSYEQYF. The CDR3 bases are TGTGCCAGCAGTCCTAGGACTAGCCCCTCCTACGAGCAGTACTTC.

The chain employs TRBV7-9 and TRBJ2-1; TRBD2 might be the D (5 bases). This CDR3 comprises 15 residues. The V end lost 5 bases, the J end lost 5 bases, and 16 bases lay between the germline ends. Looked up from germline, CDR1 is SEHNR and CDR2 is FQNEAQ (reference sequence). The CDR3 DNA reads as TGTGCCAGCAGCCCGCCGGAGCGGTCAAACAATGAGCAGTTCTTC. The encoded protein is CASSPPERSNNEQFF.

The chain is built from TRBV9 and TRBJ2-1, with D perhaps TRBD1 or TRBD2 (5 bases each). Between the trimmed V and J ends, which lost 0 bases and 10 bases, there was a span of 11 bases. The germline CDR1 and CDR2 sequences are SGDLS and YYNGEE. The CDR3 has 13 amino acids. The CDR3 DNA is TGTGCCAGCAGCGTAGGGGTGGGGGACGAGCAGTTCTTC. As protein: CASSVGVGDEQFF.

The chain joins TRBV9 to TRBJ1-5, with 10 bases that match TRBD1. Germline CDR1 is SGDLS and CDR2 is YYNGEE. The CDR3 is 13 amino acids. Trimming removed 8 bases from V and 6 bases from J; junction bases left unmatched: 5. The CDR3 nucleotides are TGTGCCAGTGGGACAGGGGAGACTCAGCCCCAGCATTTT. Encoded protein: CASGTGETQPQHF.

The CDR3 DNA sequence: TGCGCCAGCAGCCCGTTAGTTATCGGGAGGGAAATTACCTACGAGCAGTACTTC. This gives the protein CASSPLVIGREITYEQYF. The chain is built from TRBV4-1 and TRBJ2-7, with TRBD2 matching 8 bases. Germline assignment: CDR1 MGHRA and CDR2 YSYEKL. The CDR3 has 18 amino acids. After removal of 4 bases from V and 2 bases from J, the junction contained 16 bases not matched to a gene.

The chain employs TRBV11-2 and TRBJ2-5; D is possibly TRBD2 (6 bases). Germline CDR1 is SGHAT and CDR2 is FQNNGV. The CDR3 runs to 18 residues. Trimming left V 2 bases short and J 3 bases short, with 22 bases between. Here the CDR3 reads CASSLRARGLLAKETQYF. In DNA, the CDR3 is TGTGCCAGCAGCTTAAGGGCAAGGGGACTGTTGGCCAAAGAGACCCAGTACTTC.

The rearrangement links TRBV29-1 to TRBJ2-7; 8 nucleotides align to TRBD1. This CDR3 has 13 amino acids. CDR1 is SQVTM and CDR2 is ANQGSEA in the germline V gene. After removal of 5 bases from V and 5 bases from J, the junction contained 8 bases not matched to a gene. The CDR3 DNA reads as TGCAGCGTTTGCCCCCAGGGGGCGGACGAGCAGTACTTC. Translation gives CSVCPQGADEQYF.

The chain uses TRBV7-6 and TRBJ2-1, with 13 nucleotides matching TRBD2. Germline assignment: CDR1 SGHVS and CDR2 FNYEAQ. The V and J ends lost 5 bases and 4 bases, in that order; junction bases with no gene match: 8. The CDR3 totals 17 residues. CDR3: CASSDPGTSGTYNEQFF. The CDR3 region has the DNA TGTGCCAGCAGCGATCCCGGGACTAGCGGGACGTACAATGAGCAGTTCTTC. The entire variable domain, with the rest obtained from reference TRBV7-6 and TRBJ2-1, is as follows: GAGVSQSPRYKVTKRGQDVALRCDPISGHVSLYWYRQALGQGPEFLTYFNYEAQQDKSGLPNDRFSAERPEGSISTLTIQRTEQRDSAMYRCASSDPGTSGTYNEQFFGPGTRLTVL.

The J gene is TRBJ2-2, the V gene TRBV4-3, with 9 bases fitting TRBD2. There are 17 residues in the CDR3. Germline trimming cut 1 base from V and 7 bases from J; bases unmatched to any gene: 10. Germline CDR1 LGHNA, CDR2 YSLEER. The CDR3 region has the DNA TGCGCCAGCAGCCAAGGGGGTAGCGGGAGCGGAGTCGGGGAGCTGTTTTTT. Amino acid sequence: CASSQGGSGSGVGELFF.

The chain couples TRBV5-1 to TRBJ2-7, with 7 bases that match TRBD2. Germline loops: CDR1 SGHRS, CDR2 YFSETQ. V shed 3 bases and J 3 bases; nucleotides not matched to a gene: 12. CDR3 size: 16 residues. CDR3 protein: CASSYKISGPNYEQYF. CDR3 nucleotides: TGCGCCAGCAGCTACAAAATTAGCGGGCCCAACTACGAGCAGTACTTC.

The DNA of the CDR3 is TGTGCCAGCAGCGCCCGGGATGAGCAGTTCTTC. Amino acid sequence: CASSARDEQFF. The V gene is TRBV9, the J gene TRBJ2-1; unclear D gene. This CDR3 is built from 11 residues. Looked up from germline, CDR1 is SGDLS and CDR2 is YYNGEE. V dropped 3 bases and J dropped 8 bases, with 6 bases sitting between them.

The genes are TRBV18 and TRBJ2-7; D possibly corresponds to TRBD1 (6 bases). Trimming removed 2 bases from V and 3 bases from J, with 14 bases in between. CDR3 length: 15 residues. Germline V gene sequence: CDR1 KGHSH, CDR2 LQKENI. The CDR3 spells CASSPEGIQGYEQYF. CDR3 sequence (DNA): TGTGCCAGCTCACCAGAAGGGATACAGGGCTACGAGCAGTACTTC. The full variable domain, in which reference TRBV18 and TRBJ2-7 provide the parts outside the CDR3, is NAGVMQNPRHLVRRRGQEARLRCSPMKGHSHVYWYRQLPEEGLKFMVYLQKENIIDESGMPKERFSAEFPKEGPSILRIQQVVRGDSAAYFCASSPEGIQGYEQYFGPGTRLTVT.